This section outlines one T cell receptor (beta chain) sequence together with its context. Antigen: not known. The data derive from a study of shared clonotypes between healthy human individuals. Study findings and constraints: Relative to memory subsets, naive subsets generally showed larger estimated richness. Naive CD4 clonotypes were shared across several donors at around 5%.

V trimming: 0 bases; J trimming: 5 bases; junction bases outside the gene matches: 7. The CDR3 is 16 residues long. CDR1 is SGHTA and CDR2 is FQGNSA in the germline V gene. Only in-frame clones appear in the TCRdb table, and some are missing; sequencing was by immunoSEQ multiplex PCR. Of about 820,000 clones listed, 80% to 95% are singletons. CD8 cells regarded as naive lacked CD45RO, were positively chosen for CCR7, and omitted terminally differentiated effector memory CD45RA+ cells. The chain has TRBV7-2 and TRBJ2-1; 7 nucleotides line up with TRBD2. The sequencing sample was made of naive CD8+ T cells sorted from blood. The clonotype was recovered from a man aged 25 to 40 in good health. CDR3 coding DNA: TGTGCCAGCAGCTTAGCGGCGGGAGCCCCCGACAATGAGCAGTTCTTC. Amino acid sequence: CASSLAAGAPDNEQFF. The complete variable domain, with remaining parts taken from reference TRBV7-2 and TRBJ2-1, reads GAGVSQSPSNKVTEKGKDVELRCDPISGHTALYWYRQSLGQGLEFLIYFQGNSAPDKSGLPSDRFSAERTGGSVSTLTIQRTQQEDSAVYLCASSLAAGAPDNEQFFGPGTRLTVL.